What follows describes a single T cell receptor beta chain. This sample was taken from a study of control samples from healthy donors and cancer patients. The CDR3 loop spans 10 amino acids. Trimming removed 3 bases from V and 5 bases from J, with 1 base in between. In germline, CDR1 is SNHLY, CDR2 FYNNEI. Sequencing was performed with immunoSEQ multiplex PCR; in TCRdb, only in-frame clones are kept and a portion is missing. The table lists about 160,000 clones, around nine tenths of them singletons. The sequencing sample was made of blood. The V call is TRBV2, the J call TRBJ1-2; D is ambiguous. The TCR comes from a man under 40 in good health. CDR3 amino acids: CASSEYGYTF. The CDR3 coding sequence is TGTGCCAGCAGTGAGTATGGCTACACCTTC.